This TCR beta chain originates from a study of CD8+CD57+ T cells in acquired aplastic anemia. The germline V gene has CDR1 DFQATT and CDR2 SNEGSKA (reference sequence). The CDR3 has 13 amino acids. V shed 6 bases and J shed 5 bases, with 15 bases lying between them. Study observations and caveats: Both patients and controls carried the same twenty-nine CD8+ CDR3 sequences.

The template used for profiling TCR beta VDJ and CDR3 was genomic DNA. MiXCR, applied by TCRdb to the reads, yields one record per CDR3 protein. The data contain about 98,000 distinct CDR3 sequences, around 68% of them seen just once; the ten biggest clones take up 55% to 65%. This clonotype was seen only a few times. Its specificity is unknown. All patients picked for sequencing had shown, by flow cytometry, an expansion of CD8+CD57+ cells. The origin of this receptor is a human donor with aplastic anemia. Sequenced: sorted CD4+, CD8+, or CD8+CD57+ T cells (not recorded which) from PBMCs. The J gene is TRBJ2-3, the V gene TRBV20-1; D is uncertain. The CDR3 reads CSAIKGKVDTQYF. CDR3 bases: TGCAGTGCCATCAAAGGGAAGGTAGATACGCAGTATTTT.